This T cell receptor beta chain comes out of a study of T cell responses to AZD1222 COVID-19 vaccine. The protocol was immunoSEQ multiplex PCR, while the TCRdb copy is restricted to in-frame clones and leaves out a portion. The sample holds 150,000 to 200,000 clones; around 90% are singletons and the top ten take around 1.3%. CDR1 and CDR2 from the germline V gene are SQVTM and ANQGSEA. This CDR3 region has 13 residues. V lost 3 bases and J lost 5; bases outside the gene matches: 6. About this clone itself: Its target is not known.

Study results and limitations: There were repertoire samples only from the period after the peak T cell response. Targets within unmutated variant regions were reportedly found for nearly half of spike-specific TCRs.

The V gene is TRBV29-1, the J gene TRBJ1-2, with 7 positions matching TRBD1. Material: peripheral blood, obtained on day 0 of AZD1222 vaccination. This TCR was sampled from an adult in good health. The CDR3 DNA sequence: TGCAGCGTTGACCACCGGGACAGTTATGGCTACACCTTC. Translating it yields CSVDHRDSYGYTF.